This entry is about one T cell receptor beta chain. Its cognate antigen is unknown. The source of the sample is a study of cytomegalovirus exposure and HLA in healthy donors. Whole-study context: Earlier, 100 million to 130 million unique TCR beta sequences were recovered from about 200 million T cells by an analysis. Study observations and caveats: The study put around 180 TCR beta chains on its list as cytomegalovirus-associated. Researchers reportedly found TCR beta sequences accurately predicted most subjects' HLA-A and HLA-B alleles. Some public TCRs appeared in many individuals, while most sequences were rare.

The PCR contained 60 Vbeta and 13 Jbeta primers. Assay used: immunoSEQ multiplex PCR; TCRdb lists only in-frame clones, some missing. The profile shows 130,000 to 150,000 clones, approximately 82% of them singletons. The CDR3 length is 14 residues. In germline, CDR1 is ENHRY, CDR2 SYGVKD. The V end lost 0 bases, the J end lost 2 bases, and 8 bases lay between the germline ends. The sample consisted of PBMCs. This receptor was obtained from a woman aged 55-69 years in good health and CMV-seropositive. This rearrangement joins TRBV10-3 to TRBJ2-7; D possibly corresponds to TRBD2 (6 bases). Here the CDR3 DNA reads TGTGCCATCAGTGAGTCGGGACTTACCTACGAGCAGTACTTC. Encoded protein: CAISESGLTYEQYF.